This T cell receptor beta chain was recovered during a study of CD8 T cells in ankylosing spondylitis. CDR1 and CDR2 from the germline V gene are SEHNR and FQNEAQ (reference sequence). V shed 0 bases and J shed 6 bases, with 6 bases lying between them. CDR3 length equals 13 residues. Overall study results and limits: What seemed typical of ankylosing spondylitis blood was a TCR beta motif built from about 8 highly homologous variants. Matched ankylosing spondylitis synovial fluid reportedly showed significant enrichment of disease-linked clones. Disease-linked clones bore a CD8+ phenotype and were relatively rare in peripheral blood.

5'-RACE, quantitative and with molecular barcodes, yielded the TCR beta libraries. TCRdb independently ran MiXCR on the 5' RACE reads; one entry per CDR3 protein. Of hundreds of thousands of distinct CDR3 sequences in the sample, 8% to 9.5% were seen once. This clonotype was observed many times. Its target is unknown. J is TRBJ2-1 and V is TRBV7-9; D unresolved. This TCR was recovered from a male donor with ankylosing spondylitis or in good health (not recorded which). Sequencing was performed on blood, either unsorted or a sorted T cell fraction (not recorded which). CDR3 DNA sequence: TGTGCCAGCAGCTTAGCTTCTGTCAATGAGCAGTTCTTC. Its translation is CASSLASVNEQFF.